The TCR beta chain under discussion was sequenced for a study of a mutant IDH1 vaccine in newly diagnosed glioma. In the study overall: Before enrollment, patients got radiotherapy alone, temozolomide alone, or mostly the combination.

As for this clone: Its antigen is currently unknown.

Findings and limits, study-wide: Pseudoprogression apparently tracked independently of changes in top peripheral T cell clonotypes.

Time point denoted: baseline, week 1 (first vaccination visit). The sample's treatment: pre-vaccination baseline after standard-of-care therapy. The study enrolled donors with new WHO grade 3 or 4 IDH1-mutant, ATRX-lost astrocytomas. Sequenced by immunoSEQ multiplex PCR; TCRdb stores in-frame clones only, minus some. The sample yields about 92,000 clones, around three quarters seen once. The CDR3 contains 12 residues. Looked up from germline, CDR1 is SNHLY and CDR2 is FYNNEI. The V end was cut by 8 bases, the J end by 4 bases, with 9 bases between. This TCR was sampled from a man aged 35-49 years with glioma. The specimen comprised PBMCs, sampled from a glioma patient treated with radiotherapy, temozolomide or both. The V and J genes are TRBV2 and TRBJ2-4, with D hard to call. The CDR3 loop reads CASVGSKNIQYF. CDR3 in DNA: TGTGCCAGCGTCGGCTCTAAAAACATTCAGTACTTC.